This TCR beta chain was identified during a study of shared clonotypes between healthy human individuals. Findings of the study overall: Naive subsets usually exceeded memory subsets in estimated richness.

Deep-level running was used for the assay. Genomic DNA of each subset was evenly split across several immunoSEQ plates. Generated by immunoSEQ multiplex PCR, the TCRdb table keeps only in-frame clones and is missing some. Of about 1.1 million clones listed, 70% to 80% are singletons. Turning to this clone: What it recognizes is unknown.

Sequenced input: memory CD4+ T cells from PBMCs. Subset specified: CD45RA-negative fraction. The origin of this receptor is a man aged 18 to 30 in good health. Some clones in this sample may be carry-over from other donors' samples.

The CDR3 protein is CASSQGGLGLEHEQYF. The CDR3 region has the DNA TGTGCCAGCAGCCAAGGTGGACTCGGACTGGAACACGAGCAGTACTTC. This rearrangement joins TRBV4-2 to TRBJ2-7; TRBD2 is a possible D gene (5 bases). Germline V CDR1 and CDR2: LGHNA, YNFKEQ. Trimming cost V 1 base and J 5 bases, with 18 bases left between them. CDR3 length: 16 residues.